The 13 T cell receptor beta chains below come from one sample, sequenced in a study of T cell repertoires in cytomegalovirus infection. TCRdb re-called the reads through MiXCR, storing one row per CDR3 protein. The repertoire consists of about 300,000 distinct CDR3 sequences, with about a tenth occurring once and the leading ten covering approximately 2.4%. Sequences were obtained from PBMCs. These receptors originate from a human donor in good health (CMV status not recorded). Some clones in this sample may be carry-over from other donors' samples.

This clonotype was seen at least ten times. The rearrangement links TRBV19 to TRBJ1-5; tentatively, D is TRBD1 (5 bases). Germline-derived CDR1 and CDR2 are LNHDA and SQIVND (reference sequence). Trimming removed 4 bases at V and 6 bases at J, with 16 bases between. The CDR3 is 15 residues long. CDR3 coding DNA: TGTGCCAGTAGTACCCCACTTGGAGGGGTTCAGCCCCAGCATTTT. Protein sequence: CASSTPLGGVQPQHF.

There are many counts of this clonotype. This chain uses TRBV20-1 with TRBJ2-5, with TRBD2 identical over 8 bases. The J segment lost 5 bases and the V segment lost 6 bases, leaving 8 bases of the junction unmatched. Germline CDR1 reads DFQATT; CDR2 reads SNEGSKA (reference sequence). CDR3 size: 13 residues. CDR3 nucleotide sequence: TGCAGTGCGGATCGGACTAGCAGGGAGACCCAGTACTTC. Its protein is CSADRTSRETQYF.

This clonotype was detected ten times or more. V usage is TRBV7-2 and J usage is TRBJ1-4; no reliable D call. CDR1 SGHTA and CDR2 FQGNSA come from the germline V gene. With 3 bases removed from V and 3 bases from J, the gap between germline ends came to 20 bases. The CDR3 spans 18 residues. The CDR3 DNA sequence: TGTGCCAGCAGCTTGCCGGGAAGGCTCGGCAAGGCTAATGAAAAACTGTTTTTT. Translation: CASSLPGRLGKANEKLFF.

This clonotype was seen many times. The chain has TRBV12-3 or TRBV12-4 and TRBJ2-5; perhaps TRBD2 as D (7 bases). The V and J ends lost 5 bases and 3 bases respectively, with 16 bases between them. The CDR3 runs 15 residues. Written as DNA, the CDR3 is TGTGCCAGCAGTATGCGAGGGGGGGCTGAAGAGACCCAGTACTTC. This codes for CASSMRGGAEETQYF.

This clonotype occurred a few times. An end of the junction does not agree with germline; a read error may underlie this. The rearrangement links TRBV19 to TRBJ2-1; 7 nucleotides agree with TRBD2. Germline V CDR1 and CDR2: LNHDA, SQIVND (reference sequence). The CDR3 is 14 amino acids. The CDR3 bases are TGTGCCAGTAGCAAGGAGGTAGCGGGTAGGCCGTGGATCTTC. This gives the protein CASSKEVAGRPWIF.

The DNA of the CDR3 is TGCAGTGCTCAATCCGGGACAGGGGGCACCCTCCACTATGGCTACACCTTC. Amino acids: CSAQSGTGGTLHYGYTF. The rearrangement uses TRBV20-1 and TRBJ1-2; 12 bases match TRBD1. The germline CDR1 and CDR2 sequences are DFQATT and SNEGSKA (reference sequence). The CDR3 is 17 residues long. V trimming: 5 bases; J trimming: 3 bases; junction bases outside the gene matches: 13.

The chain couples TRBV29-1 to TRBJ1-2; D is undetermined. Trimming left V 6 bases short and J 1 base short, with 9 bases between. Germline V gene data show CDR1 as SQVTM and CDR2 as ANQGSEA. The CDR3 length is 12 residues. The CDR3 loop is CSVVTFNYGYTF. Here the CDR3 DNA reads TGCAGCGTCGTCACGTTTAACTATGGCTACACCTTC.

This clonotype was counted at least ten times. The J gene is TRBJ2-5, the V gene TRBV5-5; 9 bases line up with TRBD2. V shed 4 bases and J 4 bases; nucleotides not matched to a gene: 8. Germline CDR1 SGHKS, CDR2 YYEKEE (reference sequence). The CDR3 sequence is 15 residues long. The CDR3 here is CASSGSGGLRETQYF. The CDR3, as DNA: TGTGCCAGCAGCGGTAGCGGGGGCCTGAGAGAGACCCAGTACTTC.

The chain employs TRBV27 and TRBJ2-7; the match to TRBD1 covers 7 bases. Unmatched junction bases numbered 12, after V lost 4 bases and J lost 3 bases. Germline loops: CDR1 MNHEY, CDR2 SMNVEV (reference sequence). The CDR3 runs to 16 residues. The CDR3, as DNA: TGTGCCAGCAGTTCGTGGACAGGCTTTGACTACTACGAGCAGTACTTC. Amino acid sequence: CASSSWTGFDYYEQYF.

The genes are TRBV6-6 and TRBJ1-5; no definite D call. V lost 2 bases to trimming and J lost 4 bases, with 12 bases between them. The CDR3 extends over 15 amino acids. Looked up from germline, CDR1 is MNHNY and CDR2 is SVGAGI (reference sequence). The CDR3, as DNA: TGTGCCAGCAGTTACGGCCCCTCCCGAAATCAGCCCCAGCATTTT. Protein: CASSYGPSRNQPQHF.

The gene calls are TRBV5-6 and TRBJ2-4; D remains unclear. The CDR3 totals 14 residues. The V gene's germline CDR1 is SGHDT and CDR2 YYEEEE. V lost 3 bases to trimming and J lost 3 bases, with 10 bases between them. The CDR3 bases are TGTGCCAGCAGCTCGATATCGGACAAAAACATTCAGTACTTC. Translation: CASSSISDKNIQYF.

In its sample, this clonotype was seen many times. The chain is built from TRBV15 and TRBJ2-2; TRBD2 matches 11 bases. The junction had 2 bases not matched to a gene; V was cut back by 0 bases and J by 2 bases. The CDR3 loop spans 17 amino acids. Germline assignment: CDR1 LNHNV and CDR2 YYDKDF (reference sequence). In DNA form, the CDR3 reads TGTGCCACCAGCAGAGATCTAGCGGGGGGTAACACCGGGGAGCTGTTTTTT. Residues: CATSRDLAGGNTGELFF.

This clonotype was picked up many times. The chain recombines TRBV7-2 with TRBJ2-2; the D is unclear. The CDR3 totals 12 residues. V was pared by 10 bases and J by 4 bases, with 10 bases between. Germline-derived CDR1 and CDR2 are SGHTA and FQGNSA. The CDR3 region is CATPRSTGELFF. The CDR3 DNA sequence: TGTGCCACCCCTCGCAGCACCGGGGAGCTGTTTTTT. Filled out from reference TRBV7-2 and TRBJ2-2, the complete variable domain reads GAGVSQSPSNKVTEKGKDVELRCDPISGHTALYWYRQSLGQGLEFLIYFQGNSAPDKSGLPSDRFSAERTGGSVSTLTIQRTQQEDSAVYLCATPRSTGELFFGEGSRLTVL.